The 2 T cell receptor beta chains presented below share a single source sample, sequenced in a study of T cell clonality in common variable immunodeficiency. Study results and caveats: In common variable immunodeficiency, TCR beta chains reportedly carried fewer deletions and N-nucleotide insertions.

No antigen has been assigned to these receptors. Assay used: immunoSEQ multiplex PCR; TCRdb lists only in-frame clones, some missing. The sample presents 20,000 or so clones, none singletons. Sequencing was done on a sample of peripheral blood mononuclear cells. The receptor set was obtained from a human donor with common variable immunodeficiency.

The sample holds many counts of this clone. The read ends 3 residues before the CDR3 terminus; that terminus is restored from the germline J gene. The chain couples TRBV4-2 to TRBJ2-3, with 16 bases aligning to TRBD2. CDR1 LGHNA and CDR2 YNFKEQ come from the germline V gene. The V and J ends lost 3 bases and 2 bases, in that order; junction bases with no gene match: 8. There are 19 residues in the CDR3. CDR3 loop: CASSQDSGTSGRATDTQYF. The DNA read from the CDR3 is TGTGCCAGCAGCCAGGATTCCGGGACTAGCGGGAGGGCCACAGATACG.

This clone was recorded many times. CDR3 bases read: TGTGCCAGAAGATACGCAGAGGGACAGAGGAAGGTCGAG. The encoded protein is CARRYAEGQRKVE. The entire CDR3 is CARRYAEGQRKVEQYF. This chain links TRBV5-3 with TRBJ2-7, with 7 positions matching TRBD1. From the germline J gene comes the end of the CDR3, since the read stops 3 residues before it. TRBV5-3 belongs to the ORF category, with a function that is uncertain. The length of the CDR3 is 16 residues. J was trimmed by 6 bases and V by 5 bases; bases with no gene match: 17.